This T cell receptor beta chain appears in the sequencing data of a study of cytomegalovirus exposure and HLA in healthy donors (dated 2017 in TCRdb). In terms of the full investigation: In an earlier analysis of fewer than 750 of the donors, less than 350 Gb of sequence data and some 120 million unique TCR beta sequences from some 170 million T cells were reported. An early release covering about 600 HLA-typed donors comprised approximately 300 gigabases of sequencing data and roughly 86 million unique TCR sequences. The genetic ancestry cluster associated with self-reported Caucasian donors included 81% of the approximately 430 genotyped donors. The aim of the study was to test whether cataloging public T cell receptors could identify signatures of past pathogen exposure. The T cell repertoires of 666 subjects were profiled by immunosequencing and related to cytomegalovirus serostatus. In addition to the first cohort of 500 to 850 subjects, a separate validation cohort of 130 or so different subjects was used. High-throughput TCR immunosequencing, statistical association of individual TCRs with disease status, and machine learning were combined to predict cytomegalovirus infection status. To study patterns of TCR occurrence, a later analysis re-analyzed previously published TCR beta repertoires from 550 to 800 donors and added high-resolution HLA genotyping. Rather than using new phenotypic data, the later analysis identified candidate immune exposures from TCR beta sequences and from how often those sequences occurred across donors. An earlier analysis of approximately 500 of the donors applied high-throughput TCR beta sequencing to assess whether each TCR beta V gene segment acted as functional or pseudogenic. Donor age, sex, ethnicity and CMV serostatus were compiled alongside the repertoire data. A later genetic analysis used genome-wide SNP genotypes for 398 of the 666 donors, treating that subset as a discovery cohort. All discovery cohort repertoires had been generated on a single sequencing platform. Class I and class II HLA loci were covered by the typing at four-digit resolution. The number of donors typed differed by locus, with roughly 629-640 for A, B, C, DRB1 and DQB1, more than 500 for DQA1, about 610 for DPA1, and some 470 for DPB1. Roughly five DR-DQ haplotypes were handled as single units for association and clustering because linkage in the cohort was strong. Among over 350 genotyped donors of the cohort, an average of about 240,000 unique TCR beta nucleotide sequences were sequenced per donor, approximately 20% of them non-productive. Overall study results and their limits: The only immune exposure information available for the cohort was CMV serostatus. According to the authors, the approach could potentially be generalized to other disease states and immunological phenotypes. When HLA alleles, especially DR and DQ, strongly co-occurred, attributing TCR associations to individual alleles was difficult. Roughly uniform sequencing depth across donors was assumed in presence/absence analyses, although this assumption may not hold. A further reported finding was that TCR beta sequences accurately predicted the HLA-A and HLA-B alleles for most subjects in the first cohort. In an earlier analysis of 587 of the donors, most TCR beta V segments were observed in productive rearrangements about 90% or about 30% of the time, broadly matching IMGT annotations. A later analysis found that HLA-associated TCR beta chains were more clonally expanded and had lower generation probabilities than equally common non-associated chains. In a later genetic analysis, fewer N-insertions in productive TCRs were reported among donors in an Asian-associated ancestry cluster than the roughly 640-donor mean. A total of 150 or so TCR beta chains were listed by the study as associated with cytomegalovirus. Only TCR beta chains were sequenced in this cohort, and the absence of alpha or paired-chain data limited detectable features. Seventeen rarely observed V segments, including chromosome 9 orphons, were excluded from the earlier analysis of several hundred of the donors because counts were too low. According to a later analysis, parvovirus B19, influenza, CMV and Epstein-Barr virus appeared linked to several top co-occurrence clusters. A cluster of highly shared sequence variants was judged likely to represent a technical artifact of the sequencing pipeline. Most TCR sequences were seen in very few donors, while some public TCRs were found in many individuals. In both the original and validation cohorts, the classifier was reported to diagnose cytomegalovirus status with high specificity and sensitivity. Specific HLA alleles were associated with over 15,000 TCR beta sequences at a false discovery rate of 0.05 in a later analysis. In a later analysis, most CMV-associated TCR beta chains were found to appear HLA-restricted, with HLA associations seemingly driven largely by CMV exposure. Linkage disequilibrium might explain the correlated functional status among segregating V segments, but an unknown experimental factor could not be excluded. V-gene and J-gene trimming of TCR beta chains was associated with a missense DCLRE1C variant in a later genetic analysis, and the association was replicated in an independent cohort. Because HLA typing was unavailable for some donors at each locus, only the typed subset was used in association tests. Some IMGT-functional V segments, including TRBV6-2 and TRBV6-3, could not be told apart with the 87-base-pair reads, so those segments were excluded. In a later analysis, the rate of TCR association differed among HLA loci, with DRB1 alleles having the most associated TCRs and HLA-C alleles having the fewest. In vitro tests confirmed that a few of the cytomegalovirus-associated TCR beta chains recognize cytomegalovirus antigens.

Based on the germline V gene (reference sequence), the CDR1 and CDR2 sequences are LNHNV and YYDKDF. The cysteine opens and the phenylalanine closes a CDR3 of 15 amino acids. CDR3 DNA is the only sequence kept; it has 45 bases, read in frame from the first base. V gives up 3 bases and J gives up 5 bases, and the segment between their germline ends measures 13 bases. As for this clone: This clone's antigen is unknown. No base-level quality is on record; no much larger clone is a single base apart.

The cohort comprised fewer than 750 healthy bone marrow donors. Cohort members were all nominally healthy when sampled, although unrecorded immune exposures were likely present. The donor tested CMV seronegative, placing the donor among the approximately 360 seronegative members of the cohort. A peripheral blood sample was provided by each donor, and peripheral blood mononuclear cells were used for TCR beta sequencing. The Qiagen DNeasy Blood Extraction Kit was used to extract genomic DNA from the blood cell samples. The library was built by means of the immunoSEQ multiplex PCR assay. For the multiplex PCR, a mixture combining 60 forward primers for TCR Vbeta segments and 13 reverse primers for TCR Jbeta segments was used. The CDR3 region of rearranged TCR beta genes was amplified from genomic DNA by a multiplex PCR assay. On the Illumina HiSeq System, the amplified TCR beta libraries were sequenced as 87-base-pair reads. The paper's processing steps were these. A later analysis counted 75 million to 100 million unique TCR beta chains across the 690 or so repertoires, and about 10 million of these chains were shared by at least two donors. To remove PCR and sequencing errors, raw reads were error-corrected and collapsed into unique sequences using a nearest-neighbor algorithm that merged closely related sequences. CDR3 sequences were aligned to IMGT reference sequences to assign V, D and J gene segments. Each retained sequence needed at least a six-nucleotide match to both a V gene segment and a J gene segment. A rearrangement counted as productive if the CDR3 had no stop codons and remained in frame with V and J, and every other rearrangement counted as non-productive. CDR3 was defined by IMGT convention, running from the second conserved V-encoded cysteine to the conserved J-encoded phenylalanine. In an earlier analysis of more than 550 of the donors, sequences lacking an unambiguous match to a single V gene segment were excluded. An earlier analysis of fewer than 750 of the donors called V segments functional above 56.7% productive rearrangements and segregating when the between-donor standard deviation exceeded 5%. A statistical classification framework was built to diagnose cytomegalovirus status from the catalog of TCR beta chain sequences. A later analysis assigned V and J genes by comparing TCR nucleotide sequences with IMGT/GENE-DB human TR gene sequences. A later analysis assigned CDR3 sequences and most-parsimonious VDJ recombination scenarios with the TCRdist pipeline. In a later analysis, each TCR beta chain was defined by its CDR3 amino acid sequence together with its V-gene family, and reads lacking a unique V-gene family were excluded. To address suspected cross-contamination and a sequencing artifact, a later analysis removed some 620 highly shared, low-generation-probability nucleotide sequences. A later analysis calculated a clonal expansion index for each public chain from normalized within-repertoire ranks of inferred template counts. In a later analysis, generation probabilities were computed using a VDJ recombination model fitted to out-of-frame rearrangements, and the results were checked against IGoR. In a later analysis, TCR-TCR, TCR-HLA and TCR-CMV co-occurrence was scored with hypergeometric tests, and a repertoire-size bias correction was applied to TCR pairs. False discovery rates were estimated in a later analysis by permuting HLA or CMV assignments 20 times. In a later analysis, co-occurring TCRs were grouped using DBSCAN, and TCRdist sequence similarity was added for clustering within HLA-allele-positive subsets. For co-occurrence clustering, repertoires with fewer than 30,000 or more than 120,000 public chains were excluded, along with about five repertoires with anomalous nucleotide sharing. The immuneACCESS repertoire file appears here via TCRdb, limited to in-frame rearrangements. These files lack a portion of the clones; in checked studies, under half of the deficit traces to unresolved V genes, and the cause of the others is not known. V and J calls and clone size come straight from that table; D and trimming were deduced from the DNA. The sample contains 170,000 or so clones, less than 85% of them found a single time. Together, the top ten hold 0.5% to 0.8% of the sample.

The V and J genes are TRBV15 and TRBJ1-4; the D region possibly corresponds to TRBD1 (6 bases align). The sequence derives from a boy younger than 18 in good health and CMV-seronegative. The sample consisted of PBMCs. The encoded CDR3 is CATSREDRRNEKLFF. The DNA reads TGTGCCACCAGCAGGGAAGACAGGAGGAATGAAAAACTGTTTTTT. The CDR3, completed at both ends by the reference TRBV15 and TRBJ1-4 genes, gives the full variable domain DAMVIQNPRYQVTQFGKPVTLSCSQTLNHNVMYWYQQKSSQAPKLLFHYYDKDFNNEADTPDNFQSRRPNTSFCFLDIRSPGLGDTAMYLCATSREDRRNEKLFFGSGTQLSVL.